The 10 T cell receptor beta chains below were found in one sample sequenced in a study of blood T cell repertoires in COVID-19. TCRdb keeps only in-frame clones here, not all; method: immunoSEQ multiplex PCR. The data contain under 200,000 clones, about four fifths of them singletons. The sequencing sample was made of peripheral blood. Every receptor here comes from a man aged 60 to 75 with acute or convalescent COVID-19.

This chain connects TRBV18 to TRBJ1-1; no firm D call. V was trimmed by 2 bases and J by 0 bases, leaving 10 bases between them. The CDR3 loop spans 15 amino acids. CDR1 KGHSH and CDR2 LQKENI come from the germline V gene. The CDR3 bases are TGTGCCAGCTCACCATTGGCGGATCTGAACACTGAAGCTTTCTTT. It encodes CASSPLADLNTEAFF.

This rearrangement joins TRBV29-1 to TRBJ1-1; a possible D gene is TRBD1 (6 bases). V lost 6 bases to trimming and J lost 1 base, with 15 bases between them. The CDR3 has 14 residues. Germline CDR1 and CDR2: SQVTM and ANQGSEA. CDR3 DNA: TGCAGCGTACTCAAAGGGGGAGCGAACACTGAAGCTTTCTTT. It yields the protein CSVLKGGANTEAFF.

V is TRBV12-5 and J is TRBJ2-5; 8 nucleotides line up with TRBD1. Trimming at V came to 5 bases and at J to 5 bases, leaving 4 bases not matched to a gene. Germline CDR1 reads LGHNT; CDR2 reads FRNRAP. The CDR3 extends over 13 amino acids. The CDR3 nucleotides read TGTGCTAGTGGTAAAGGACAGGGCGAGACCCAGTACTTC. Its protein is CASGKGQGETQYF.

V is TRBV28 and J is TRBJ1-2, with D tentatively TRBD1 (5 bases). The CDR3 sequence is 11 residues long. The V end was cut by 6 bases, the J end by 7 bases, with 9 bases between. In germline, CDR1 is MDHEN, CDR2 SYDVKM. This CDR3 is CASRGQGGYTF. The DNA for the CDR3 is TGTGCCAGCAGGGGGCAGGGTGGCTACACCTTC.

The chain is built from TRBV18 and TRBJ2-7, with D tentatively TRBD2 (6 bases). The germline gives CDR1 KGHSH, CDR2 LQKENI. V lost 0 bases to trimming and J lost 5 bases, with 14 bases between them. This CDR3 is 15 amino acids long. The CDR3 coding sequence is TGTGCCAGCTCACCACCGCAGCAGGGACTCGACGAGCAGTACTTC. As protein: CASSPPQQGLDEQYF.

The V call is TRBV5-4, the J call TRBJ2-7, with 8 bases identical to TRBD2. Germline lookup yields CDR1 SGHNT and CDR2 YYREEE (reference sequence). This CDR3 region has 16 residues. With 0 bases clipped from V and 4 bases from J, the junction kept 9 bases outside the gene matches. This CDR3 is CASSLVTGRASYEQYF. The CDR3 DNA reads as TGTGCCAGCAGCTTGGTTACCGGGAGGGCCTCATACGAGCAGTACTTC.

The rearrangement joins TRBV7-2 to TRBJ1-1; D gene ambiguous. Germline CDR1 reads SGHTA; CDR2 reads FQGNSA. The length of the CDR3 is 13 residues. Trimming took off 5 bases at V and 3 bases at J, with 10 bases between the two ends. Written as DNA, the CDR3 is TGTGCCAGCAGCAAATACCGGGACACTGAAGCTTTCTTT. It is translated as CASSKYRDTEAFF.

The rearrangement links TRBV7-2 to TRBJ2-7; D uncertain. Trimming took off 1 base at V and 2 bases at J, with 12 bases between the two ends. The V gene's germline CDR1 is SGHTA and CDR2 FQGNSA. The CDR3 extends over 15 amino acids. This CDR3 reads CASSLGLSGAYEQYF. The CDR3 nucleotides read TGTGCCAGCAGCTTAGGTTTGTCCGGAGCCTACGAGCAGTACTTC.

Points on this clone: The same CDR3 arises from other DNA sequences in this sample as well. The V gene is TRBV11-3, the J gene TRBJ2-2, with TRBD1 as a possible D gene (5 bases). This CDR3 is built from 14 residues. Looked up from germline, CDR1 is SGHNT and CDR2 is YENEEA. Trimming shortened V by 1 base and J by 2 bases, and 5 bases separated the two germline ends. For the CDR3, the DNA is TGTGCCAGCAGCTTAGGGGGCAACACCGGGGAGCTGTTTTTT. Translated, it gives CASSLGGNTGELFF.

This rearrangement joins TRBV7-9 to TRBJ1-6; D possibly corresponds to TRBD1 (6 bases). CDR3 size: 12 residues. From germline, CDR1 is SEHNR and CDR2 FQNEAQ (reference sequence). Trimming removed 4 bases from V and 11 bases from J, with 9 bases in between. As DNA, the CDR3 is TGTGCCAGCAGCTCAGGGGTTGCACCCCTCCACTTT. Translation: CASSSGVAPLHF.